The T cell receptor (beta chain) described here comes from a study of siplizumab effects on memory and regulatory T cells (dated by TCRdb to about 2019). At the level of the whole study: The effect of the anti-CD2 antibody siplizumab on alloreactive T-cell subsets was examined in allogeneic mixed lymphocyte reactions constructed from human PBMCs. Broader findings and caveats from the paper: For roughly 80-97% of proliferating CD4+ or CD8+ clones, no naive or memory phenotype could be assigned. Unstimulated naive T cells appeared to be more diverse than memory T cells, and naive cells seemed to make a substantial contribution to the alloresponse. In reactions with siplizumab, an average of 68.8% of mappable alloreactive CD4+ clones were Treg-derived, compared with around 28% in control reactions. Siplizumab significantly lowered the cumulative frequency of alloreactive sequences that could be traced to unstimulated CD4+ memory T cells. Because sequences below about 10^-5 frequency were poorly captured, only a minor fraction of alloreactive clones could be mapped to unstimulated subsets. The suppressive function of proliferating Tregs from siplizumab cultures was not functionally confirmed.

Additional sequencing covered unstimulated subsets from a few donor pairs, namely CD8+ effector memory, CD4+ naive, CD8+ TEMRA, CD4+ memory and CD8+ naive. TCRbeta CDR3 sequencing was performed on sorted unstimulated T cells and on proliferating T cells recovered from mixed lymphocyte reactions. Fresh whole blood from around 11 HLA-typed healthy donors was used to isolate PBMCs. Receptor libraries were prepared by the immunoSEQ multiplex PCR assay. The deep sequencing platform assayed approximately 100,000 TCR templates per sample. Genomic DNA extracted from sorted T cells was used for TCRbeta CDR3 sequencing. As for the authors' bioinformatics: The R programming language was used for the clonal analysis of the TCRbeta CDR3 data. Unstimulated samples were compared with post-reaction CFSE-low samples to define alloreactive CD4+ and CD8+ clones. Regulatory or non-regulatory origin of alloreactive CD4+ clones was assigned by matching sequences to the sorted unstimulated Treg and non-Treg repertoires. Not all clones reach the TCRdb copy of this immuneACCESS table, which keeps in-frame sequences only. Checked studies attribute under half of the gap to unresolved V genes and leave the rest unexplained. Clonal size and the V and J genes are those of that table, whereas D and trimming came from the DNA. A total of tens of thousands of clones appear in this sample, about 88% of them only once. The ten most abundant clones make up roughly 0.37% of the sample.

This clone came up once. Its target antigen remains unknown. No quality values exist for individual bases; no much larger clone is one base distant. CDR3 length: 13 amino acids, cysteine to phenylalanine. This entry keeps only the CDR3 DNA: 39 bases, framed from base 1. Between the V and J ends, shortened by 5 bases and 0 bases respectively, the junction contains 5 bases. CDR1 and CDR2, looked up from the germline V gene, are SGHDT and YYEEEE. The receptor chain draws on TRBV5-6 and TRBJ2-2; the D gene cannot be named for sure. The sequencing sample was made of naive CD8+ T cells sorted from blood. Per the publication, the cell subset or site label means: unstimulated naive T cells. The sequence derives from a human donor in good health. The DNA sequence is given as TGTGCCAGCAGTTGGACGAACACCGGGGAGCTGTTTTTT. Translated, this gives CASSWTNTGELFF.